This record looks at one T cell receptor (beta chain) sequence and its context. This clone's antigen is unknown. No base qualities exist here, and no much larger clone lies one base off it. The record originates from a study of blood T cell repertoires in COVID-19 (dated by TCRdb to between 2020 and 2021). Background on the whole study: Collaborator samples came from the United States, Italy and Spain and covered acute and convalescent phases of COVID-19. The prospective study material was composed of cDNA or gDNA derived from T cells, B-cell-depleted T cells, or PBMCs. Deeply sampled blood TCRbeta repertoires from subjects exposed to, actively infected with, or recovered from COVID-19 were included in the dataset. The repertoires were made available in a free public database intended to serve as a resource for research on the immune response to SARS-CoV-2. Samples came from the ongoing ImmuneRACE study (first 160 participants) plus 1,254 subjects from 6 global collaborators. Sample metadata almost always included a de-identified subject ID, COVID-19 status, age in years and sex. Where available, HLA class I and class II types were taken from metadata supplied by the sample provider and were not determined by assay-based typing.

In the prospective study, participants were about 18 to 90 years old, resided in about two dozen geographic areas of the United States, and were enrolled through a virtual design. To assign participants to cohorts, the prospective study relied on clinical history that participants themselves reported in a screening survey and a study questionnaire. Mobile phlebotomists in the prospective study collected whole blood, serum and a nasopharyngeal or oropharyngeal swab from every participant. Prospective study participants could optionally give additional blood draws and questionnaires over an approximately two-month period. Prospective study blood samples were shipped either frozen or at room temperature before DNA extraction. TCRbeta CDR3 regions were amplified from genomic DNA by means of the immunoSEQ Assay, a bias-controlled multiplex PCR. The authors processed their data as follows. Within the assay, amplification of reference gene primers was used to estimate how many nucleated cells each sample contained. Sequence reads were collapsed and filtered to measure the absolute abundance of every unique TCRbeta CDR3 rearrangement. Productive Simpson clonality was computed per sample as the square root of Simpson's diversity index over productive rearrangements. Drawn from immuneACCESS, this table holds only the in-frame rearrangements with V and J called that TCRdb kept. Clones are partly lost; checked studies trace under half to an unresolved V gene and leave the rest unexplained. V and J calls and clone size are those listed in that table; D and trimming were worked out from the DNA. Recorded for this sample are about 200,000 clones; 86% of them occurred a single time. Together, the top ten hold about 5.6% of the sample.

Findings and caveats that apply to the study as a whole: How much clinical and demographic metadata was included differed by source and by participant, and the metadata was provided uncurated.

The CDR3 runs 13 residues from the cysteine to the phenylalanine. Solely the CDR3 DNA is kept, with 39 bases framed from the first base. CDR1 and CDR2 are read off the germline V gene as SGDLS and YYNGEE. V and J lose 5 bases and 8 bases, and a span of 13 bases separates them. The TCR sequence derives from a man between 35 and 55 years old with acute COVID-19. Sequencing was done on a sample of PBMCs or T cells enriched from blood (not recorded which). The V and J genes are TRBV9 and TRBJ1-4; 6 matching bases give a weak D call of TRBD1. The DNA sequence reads TGTGCCAGCAGAGGGGGGGAGGAGGAAAAACTGTTTTTT. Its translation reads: CASRGGEEEKLFF. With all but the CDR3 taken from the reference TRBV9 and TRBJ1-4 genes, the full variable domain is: DSGVTQTPKHLITATGQRVTLRCSPRSGDLSVYWYQQSLDQGLQFLIQYYNGEERAKGNILERFSAQQFPDLHSELNLSSLELGDSALYFCASRGGEEEKLFFGSGTQLSVL.